This TCR beta chain was sequenced for a study of brain T cells in children with intractable seizures. Trimming took 3 bases from V and 4 from J; bases not matched to a gene: 7. This CDR3 has 15 residues. The germline CDR1 and CDR2 sequences are MNHEY and SMNVEV (reference sequence). This clone was counted only a few times. Described time point: blood from clinic visit 5 months post-surgery; TSC patient then seizure free. Produced via immunoSEQ multiplex PCR; TCRdb's table is partial and in-frame only. The sample consists of about 340,000 clones, about 94% of them appearing once. The chain combines TRBV27 with TRBJ1-2, with 8 nucleotides matching TRBD1. The sequencing used peripheral blood, collected less than 6 months after surgery. This TCR came from a boy younger than two with tuberous sclerosis and intractable seizures. The CDR3 bases are TGTGCCAGCAGTTTCACGACAGGGGACGTCTATGGCTACACCTTC. Translation: CASSFTTGDVYGYTF.